The T cell receptor (beta chain) described here comes from a study of shared clonotypes between healthy human individuals. About the research overall: Per donor, CD8 memory used one plate, CD8 naive used two, CD4 memory used three and CD4 naive used three. General study points: Researchers sampled blood only, noting tissue repertoires likely differ. Sharing across four donors was highest in naive CD4 (around 5%) and lowest in memory CD8 (about 0.4%).

TCRdb keeps only in-frame clones here, not all; method: immunoSEQ multiplex PCR. The sample holds approximately 1.9 million clones, 93% seen once. Naive CD8 populations comprised CD45RO-negative cells positively selected for CCR7, excluding terminally differentiated effector memory CD45RA+ cells. The CDR3 length is 16 residues. V shed 6 bases, J shed 4 bases, and the junction held 6 bases outside the gene matches. The V gene's germline CDR1 is LNHDA and CDR2 SQIVND (reference sequence). Worth noting for this clone: Its target is unknown.

V gene TRBV19 combines with J gene TRBJ2-1; 13 bases map to TRBD2. The material sequenced was naive CD8+ T cells from PBMCs. The source of this sequence is a man aged 18 to 29 in good health. Some clones in this sample may be carry-over from other donors' samples. The CDR3 sequence is CASSRTSGSHYNEQFF. CDR3 DNA: TGTGCCAGTAGCCGGACTAGCGGGAGCCATTACAATGAGCAGTTCTTC.